This T cell receptor beta chain was found in a study of T cells in Graves' hyperthyroidism and ophthalmopathy. At least 3 on the Clinical Activity Score was recorded for ophthalmopathy patients, who also had NOSPECS grade at least 4 and duration under 3 months. The study excluded patients with uncontrolled infection, other autoimmune disease, pregnancy or lactation. PBMCs were derived from around 10 ml fresh peripheral blood. This clonotype was picked up many times. RNA transcripts provided the source from which TCR beta CDR3 regions were amplified. The HTBI primer set was used in a first-round RT-PCR of the TCR CDR3. Using its own MiXCR run on the multiplex PCR reads, TCRdb lists one record per CDR3 protein. The table shows some 270,000 distinct CDR3 sequences, with roughly 22% occurring only once. This sequence originates from a woman between 35 and 50 years old with Graves' ophthalmopathy. Sequencing was done on a sample of blood.

The CDR3 DNA sequence: TGTGCCTGGAGTTCCACAGGGGGGGGCACTGAAGCTTTCTTT. It codes for CAWSSTGGGTEAFF. The V gene is TRBV30, the J gene TRBJ1-1; TRBD1 matches 8 bases. The CDR3 has 14 amino acids. The trim removed 2 bases at V and 4 bases at J, leaving 6 bases unmatched. Looked up from germline, CDR1 is GTSNPN and CDR2 is SVGIG (reference sequence).